These 26 T cell receptor beta chains came from one sample sequenced in a study of T cells in Graves' hyperthyroidism and ophthalmopathy. TCR beta CDR3 regions were amplified from RNA transcripts. The TCR CDR3 was amplified in a first-round RT-PCR using the HTBI primer set. TCRdb re-called the multiplex PCR reads with MiXCR, one entry per CDR3 protein. The sample lists around 400,000 distinct CDR3 sequences, approximately 25% occurring once. Sample: blood. These TCRs come from a man aged 45-60 years with Graves' hyperthyroidism.

The chain carries TRBV20-1 and TRBJ2-7; D may be TRBD2 (5 bases). Between the trimmed V and J ends, which lost 0 bases and 2 bases, there was a span of 14 bases. This CDR3 has 15 residues. Germline V gene lookup returns CDR1 DFQATT and CDR2 SNEGSKA (reference sequence). The CDR3 nucleotides read TGCAGTGCTAGAGACGGGCGGGTTAGCCCCTACGAGCAGTACTTC. This gives the protein CSARDGRVSPYEQYF.

This clonotype came up a few times. The chain is built from TRBV11-2 and TRBJ2-7; TRBD2 aligns across 10 bases. Losses at the gene ends were 4 bases for V and 4 bases for J; bases not matched to a gene: 10. The germline V gene encodes CDR1 SGHAT and CDR2 FQNNGV. The CDR3 is 16 residues long. CDR3 in DNA: TGTGCCAGCAGCTCCCAAGCGGGAGGGCACACTTACGAGCAGTACTTC. Amino acids: CASSSQAGGHTYEQYF. Using reference TRBV11-2 and TRBJ2-7 for the parts outside the CDR3, the full variable domain is EAGVAQSPRYKIIEKRQSVAFWCNPISGHATLYWYQQILGQGPKLLIQFQNNGVVDDSQLPKDRFSAERLKGVDSTLKIQPAKLEDSAVYLCASSSQAGGHTYEQYFGPGTRLTVT.

The chain is built from TRBV24-1 and TRBJ2-7; 9 nucleotides agree with TRBD1. With 1 base clipped from V and 4 bases from J, the junction kept 4 bases outside the gene matches. Germline CDR1 KGHDR, CDR2 SFDVKD. CDR3 size: 15 residues. This CDR3 is CATSDLVGQGYEQYF. The CDR3, as DNA: TGTGCCACCAGTGATTTAGTAGGACAGGGGTACGAGCAGTACTTC.

This clonotype has just a few counts. This rearrangement joins TRBV2 to TRBJ2-3; TRBD2 might be the D (6 bases). The CDR3 loop spans 15 amino acids. Per germline, CDR1 SNHLY and CDR2 FYNNEI. V was clipped by 7 bases and J by 3 bases, with 17 bases between them. The CDR3 region is CASKAGGVKTDTQYF. CDR3 nucleotide sequence: TGTGCCAGCAAGGCCGGAGGGGTGAAGACAGATACGCAGTATTTT.

Ten or more counts support this clonotype. The chain uses TRBV7-2 and TRBJ2-7; D is perhaps TRBD1 or TRBD2 (6 bases each). The CDR3 has 14 residues. The germline V and J ends were trimmed by 4 bases and 6 bases, with 16 bases remaining between them. Germline-derived CDR1 and CDR2 are SGHTA and FQGNSA. The chain's CDR3 is CASSWGAGTVEQYF. The CDR3 DNA is TGTGCCAGCAGCTGGGGGGCGGGGACCGTCGAGCAGTACTTC.

This clonotype appeared many times. This rearrangement joins TRBV11-3 to TRBJ2-1, with 11 nucleotides matching TRBD1. V shed 3 bases and J 2 bases; nucleotides not matched to a gene: 6. Looked up from germline, CDR1 is SGHNT and CDR2 is YENEEA. This CDR3 spans 17 amino acids. The CDR3 DNA reads TGTGCCAGCAGCTTGCGGCGGGACAGGGGGACCTACAATGAGCAGTTCTTC. Residues: CASSLRRDRGTYNEQFF.

On this clonotype itself: The junction and the germline gene differ at one end; a read error may be behind it. The rearrangement uses TRBV13 and TRBJ2-7, with a possible D match to TRBD2 (6 bases). Germline CDR1 reads PRHDT; CDR2 reads FYEKMQ (reference sequence). This CDR3 comprises 15 residues. CDR3 bases: TGTGCCAGCAGCCCCCCGACCGGGACGGACTACGAGCTGTACTTC. Translating gives CASSPPTGTDYELYF.

This clonotype was detected only a few times. This rearrangement joins TRBV7-9 to TRBJ2-7, with 9 bases matching TRBD1. V lost 1 base, J lost 3 bases, and 4 bases stayed unmatched. The CDR3 spans 15 residues. Germline CDR1 is SEHNR and CDR2 is FQNEAQ (reference sequence). CDR3 DNA sequence: TGTGCCAGCAGCTTAGAGACAGGGGGTGACTACGAGCAGTACTTC. As protein: CASSLETGGDYEQYF.

The J gene is TRBJ2-7, the V gene TRBV18; D is undetermined. The CDR3 runs 14 residues. V dropped 2 bases and J dropped 4 bases, with 12 bases sitting between them. Per germline, CDR1 KGHSH and CDR2 LQKENI. The CDR3: CASSPMGKRYEQYF. The CDR3 nucleotides are TGTGCCAGCTCACCAATGGGGAAACGGTACGAGCAGTACTTC.

Ten or more counts support this clonotype. A much larger clone is a single base away; this may be a read error. The CDR3 DNA reads as TGTGCCGGCAGTCGAAATGAGGGAAACACAGATACGCAGTATTTT. It codes for CAGSRNEGNTDTQYF. This sequence joins TRBV28 and TRBJ2-3; D might be TRBD2 (5 bases). This CDR3 has 15 residues. The V gene's germline CDR1 is MDHEN and CDR2 SYDVKM.

This clonotype was detected many times. This rearrangement joins TRBV28 to TRBJ2-7, with D unclear. Germline V gene lookup returns CDR1 MDHEN and CDR2 SYDVKM. This CDR3 is built from 12 residues. V was cut by 3 bases and J by 9 bases, with 12 bases left in between. This CDR3 is CASSLAPEGQYF. DNA of the CDR3: TGTGCCAGCAGTTTGGCTCCCGAAGGGCAGTACTTC.

This clonotype was counted between two and nine times. The chain joins TRBV6-5 to TRBJ2-3, with 7 bases identical to TRBD2. CDR1 and CDR2 (germline): MNHEY, SVGAGI. This CDR3 has 15 amino acids. The V and J ends lost 4 bases and 4 bases, in that order; junction bases with no gene match: 8. Here the CDR3 DNA reads TGTGCCAGCAGTTTCGAGGGAGGGCCATCAGATACGCAGTATTTT. Protein: CASSFEGGPSDTQYF.

The chain couples TRBV7-9 to TRBJ1-1; D gene unclear. The CDR3 has 14 amino acids. V lost 5 bases and J 4 bases, leaving 14 bases between the germline ends. CDR1 is SEHNR and CDR2 is FQNEAQ in the germline V gene (reference sequence). CDR3 in DNA: TGTGCCAGCAGCCCAGTAACTAATCCCACTGAAGCTTTCTTT. Translation gives CASSPVTNPTEAFF.

The chain carries TRBV9 and TRBJ1-5; 8 bases agree with TRBD1. CDR3 length equals 15 residues. V dropped 0 bases and J dropped 4; count of bases not matched to a gene: 3. Germline loops: CDR1 SGDLS, CDR2 YYNGEE. The CDR3 DNA reads as TGTGCCAGCAGCGTAGGGACAGGGTTTAATCAGCCCCAGCATTTT. Translating it yields CASSVGTGFNQPQHF.

This clonotype occurred a few times. The rearrangement links TRBV20-1 to TRBJ1-4; TRBD1 aligns across 7 bases. The CDR3 contains 13 residues. CDR1 is DFQATT, CDR2 SNEGSKA, per germline (reference sequence). Trimming at V came to 1 base and at J to 4 bases, leaving 0 bases not matched to a gene. CDR3 protein: CSARGQGNEKLFF. CDR3 in DNA: TGCAGTGCTAGAGGACAGGGTAATGAAAAACTGTTTTTT.

This clonotype occurred once. Just one base apart from a much larger clone, this may be a read error. This chain links TRBV12-3 or TRBV12-4 with TRBJ2-7; the D gene is possibly TRBD1 (5 bases). The CDR3 has 12 amino acids. The CDR3 nucleotides are TGTGCCGGCAGTATCCTAGGGGATGAGCAGTACTTC. Its protein is CAGSILGDEQYF.

This clonotype has just a few counts. The chain joins TRBV18 to TRBJ2-7, with D perhaps matching TRBD1 or TRBD2 (5 bases each). V lost 3 bases to trimming and J lost 4 bases, with 16 bases between them. Germline loops: CDR1 KGHSH, CDR2 LQKENI. CDR3 length: 15 residues. The CDR3 loop is CASSPGGRVVYEQYF. CDR3 bases: TGTGCCAGCTCACCTGGAGGCAGGGTAGTTTACGAGCAGTACTTC.

This clonotype was seen a handful of times. The rearrangement links TRBV29-1 to TRBJ1-1, with D perhaps TRBD1 (6 bases). Trimming left V 4 bases short and J 11 bases short, with 29 bases between. CDR1 is SQVTM and CDR2 is ANQGSEA in the germline V gene. The CDR3 is made up of 16 amino acids. In nucleotides, the CDR3 is TGCAGCGTTGCATGGACAGTTCCACATTCTGCGTCTGGGGCTTTCTTT. It translates to CSVAWTVPHSASGAFF.

The sample holds a few counts of this clonotype. The rearrangement joins TRBV4-1 to TRBJ2-7; 8 bases are shared with TRBD1. From germline, CDR1 is MGHRA and CDR2 YSYEKL. Germline trimming cut 4 bases from V and 1 base from J; bases unmatched to any gene: 6. The CDR3 has 15 amino acids. The CDR3 sequence is CASSPLTGASYEQYF. The CDR3 DNA sequence: TGCGCCAGCAGCCCCCTGACAGGGGCTTCCTACGAGCAGTACTTC.

This clonotype appeared many times. The V gene is TRBV7-8, the J gene TRBJ2-5, with 8 bases that match TRBD2. J gave up 2 bases and V 1 base, and 6 bases lay outside the gene matches. The CDR3 consists of 16 residues. Germline V gene lookup returns CDR1 SGHVS and CDR2 FQNEAQ. This chain's CDR3 is CASSLGTPSGQETQYF. The CDR3 DNA reads as TGTGCCAGCAGCTTAGGGACGCCTAGCGGGCAAGAGACCCAGTACTTC.

This clonotype was recorded many times. The chain is built from TRBV12-3 or TRBV12-4 and TRBJ2-1, with unresolved D. This CDR3 comprises 11 residues. V shed 2 bases and J shed 11 bases, with 7 bases lying between them. CDR3: CASSLRYQQFF. For the CDR3, the DNA is TGTGCCAGCAGTTTAAGATATCAGCAGTTCTTC.

The chain carries TRBV15 and TRBJ2-1, with TRBD2 matching 15 bases. Germline-derived CDR1 and CDR2 are LNHNV and YYDKDF (reference sequence). The CDR3 runs 16 residues. Losses at the gene ends were 5 bases for V and 6 bases for J; bases not matched to a gene: 5. CDR3 sequence (DNA): TGTGCCACCAGCGGACTAGCGGGAGGGCCGGGCAATGAGCAGTTCTTC. This encodes CATSGLAGGPGNEQFF. Using reference TRBV15 and TRBJ2-1 for the parts outside the CDR3, the full variable domain is DAMVIQNPRYQVTQFGKPVTLSCSQTLNHNVMYWYQQKSSQAPKLLFHYYDKDFNNEADTPDNFQSRRPNTSFCFLDIRSPGLGDTAMYLCATSGLAGGPGNEQFFGPGTRLTVL.

V usage is TRBV15 and J usage is TRBJ1-6; D gene uncertain. CDR1 LNHNV and CDR2 YYDKDF come from the germline V gene (reference sequence). The ends were cut back, 1 base at V and 13 bases at J, with 11 bases in the middle. The CDR3 sequence is 13 residues long. CDR3 sequence (DNA): TGTGCCACCAGCAGAGGAAGGGAGTCTCCCCTCCACTTT. Amino acid sequence: CATSRGRESPLHF.

This rearrangement joins TRBV6-1 to TRBJ2-2, with 8 bases that match TRBD2. Germline V gene sequence: CDR1 MNHNS, CDR2 SASEGT. This CDR3 is 16 amino acids long. J gave up 1 base and V 7 bases, and 8 bases lay outside the gene matches. This chain's CDR3 is CASTVRLARNTGELFF. The CDR3 DNA reads as TGTGCCAGCACCGTTCGACTAGCGAGGAACACCGGGGAGCTGTTTTTT.

This clonotype came up a few times. CDR3 DNA: TGCAGCGTGACAAGCGGGAGGAGCTCTGGGGCCAACGTCCTGACTTTC. This translates into CSVTSGRSSGANVLTF. The V and J genes are TRBV29-1 and TRBJ2-6, with 9 bases identical to TRBD2. This CDR3 region has 16 residues. The V segment lost 6 bases and the J segment 0 bases; nucleotides outside the gene matches: 6. Germline CDR1 and CDR2: SQVTM and ANQGSEA.

This chain uses TRBV5-4 with TRBJ2-7; 8 nucleotides line up with TRBD2. The CDR3 extends over 14 amino acids. CDR1 SGHNT and CDR2 YYREEE come from the germline V gene (reference sequence). Trimming took 1 base from V and 6 from J; bases not matched to a gene: 6. Here the CDR3 DNA reads TGTGCCAGCAGCTTGCTTGTGACTAGCGCCGAGCAGTACTTC. It encodes CASSLLVTSAEQYF.